The rows below give T cell receptor beta chains drawn from one sample of a study of regulatory T cells in long-lasting Graves disease. Each CDR3 protein gets one entry after TCRdb re-called the multiplex PCR reads with MiXCR. This sample has roughly 350,000 distinct CDR3 sequences, with roughly 16% found just once. This sample also appeared in a second study, on T cells in Graves' hyperthyroidism and ophthalmopathy.

This specimen was peripheral blood mononuclear cells (PBMCs), taken at new diagnosis, from a patient treated with antithyroid drugs. Every receptor here comes from a woman younger than 35 with Graves disease. The conserved cysteine and the conserved F or W are not part of the CDR3 here. Each record gives: J gene, D gene, V gene, CDR3 protein. A D gene is named only where the DNA matches it firmly.

J: TRBJ1-3
D: NA
V: TRBV29-1
CDR3: SVGSLGGNTIY

J: TRBJ2-3
D: NA
V: TRBV5-1
CDR3: ASSLGGPPDTQY

J: TRBJ1-6
D: NA
V: TRBV20-1
CDR3: SARDHRRVPI

J: TRBJ2-2
D: TRBD2
V: TRBV7-8
CDR3: VSSLGLAAPNGELF

J: TRBJ2-1
D: TRBD1
V: TRBV5-1
CDR3: ASSSTGTDVGEQF

J: NA
D: NA
V: TRBV5-1
CDR3: ASSLGRDSDQY

J: TRBJ2-7
D: TRBD2
V: TRBV20-1
CDR3: SAGGGYNSSYEQY

J: TRBJ2-7
D: NA
V: TRBV28
CDR3: ASSLTGQVYEQY

J: TRBJ1-1
D: NA
V: TRBV15
CDR3: ATSARRNTEAF

J: TRBJ2-1
D: NA
V: TRBV12-3/TRBV12-4
CDR3: ASSPPQINEQF

J: TRBJ1-1
D: TRBD1
V: TRBV28
CDR3: ASRGQGLFGPMNTEAF

J: TRBJ2-5
D: NA
V: TRBV29-1
CDR3: SVRRGNQETQY

J: TRBJ2-1
D: TRBD2
V: TRBV20-1
CDR3: SAWTSGIYEQF

J: TRBJ2-7
D: NA
V: TRBV27
CDR3: ASSPKPTYEQY

J: TRBJ2-2
D: NA
V: TRBV28
CDR3: ASSWDSSTGELF

J: TRBJ2-7
D: NA
V: TRBV25-1
CDR3: ASSPARFIDEQY

J: TRBJ1-1
D: NA
V: TRBV6-2/TRBV6-3
CDR3: ASSDPWTANTEAF